Sequencing of this T cell receptor (beta chain) was carried out in a study of response to subunit inactivated influenza vaccine. Whole-study findings and limits: Authors suggested that a seasonal influenza vaccination recruits few new T cells each time.

Germline-derived CDR1 and CDR2 are LGHNA and YNFKEQ. V lost 4 bases and J 5 bases, leaving 9 bases between the germline ends. The CDR3 contains 13 residues. This clonotype was seen more than once but under ten times. Its target is not known. TCRdb re-called the RT-PCR reads with MiXCR, one entry per CDR3 protein. The profile shows hundreds of thousands of distinct CDR3 sequences, 7.6% of them singletons. The sequencing used PBMCs from blood, collected around 25 months after vaccination. The source is a man between 50 and 69 years old who received an inactivated influenza vaccine. The chain links TRBV4-2 to TRBJ2-1; weak D call: TRBD2 (5 bases). The CDR3: CASSRAGDNEQFF. The CDR3 nucleotides read TGTGCCAGCAGCCGGGCGGGCGACAATGAGCAGTTCTTC.